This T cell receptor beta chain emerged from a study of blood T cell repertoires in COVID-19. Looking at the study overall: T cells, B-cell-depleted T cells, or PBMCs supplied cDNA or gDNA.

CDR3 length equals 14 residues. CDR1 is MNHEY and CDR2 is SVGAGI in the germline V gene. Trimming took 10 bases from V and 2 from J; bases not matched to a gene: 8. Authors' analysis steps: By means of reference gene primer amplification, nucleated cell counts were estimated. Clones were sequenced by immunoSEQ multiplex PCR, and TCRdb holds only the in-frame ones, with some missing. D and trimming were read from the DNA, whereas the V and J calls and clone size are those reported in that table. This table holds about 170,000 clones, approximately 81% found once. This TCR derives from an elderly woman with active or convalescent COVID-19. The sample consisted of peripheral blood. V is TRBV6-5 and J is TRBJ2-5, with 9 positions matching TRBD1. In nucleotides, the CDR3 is TGTGCCACCCGGACAGGGGACGAACAAGAGACCCAGTACTTC. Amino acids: CATRTGDEQETQYF.